The 23 T cell receptor beta chains presented below share a single source sample, sequenced in a study of blood T cell repertoires in COVID-19. Sequencing was performed with immunoSEQ multiplex PCR; in TCRdb, only in-frame clones are kept and a portion is missing. The repertoire holds approximately 50,000 clones, with around 90% as singletons. Sequencing used peripheral blood. The origin of the receptors is a human donor in a cohort sampled during active COVID-19.

This sequence joins TRBV27 and TRBJ2-3; TRBD2 matches 10 bases. Germline assignment: CDR1 MNHEY and CDR2 SMNVEV (reference sequence). The CDR3 spans 16 residues. V lost 8 bases and J lost 4; bases outside the gene matches: 12. DNA of the CDR3: TGTGCCAGCCGGACGTTGACTAGCGGGCTAGCAGATACGCAGTATTTT. Residues: CASRTLTSGLADTQYF.

The chain's CDR3 is CASSQVFTGVNEQFF. CDR3 nucleotide sequence: TGCGCCAGCAGCCAAGTTTTTACAGGGGTCAATGAGCAGTTCTTC. The V gene is TRBV4-3, the J gene TRBJ2-1, with 7 positions matching TRBD1. The junction had 6 bases not matched to a gene; V was cut back by 1 base and J by 6 bases. The germline CDR1 and CDR2 sequences are LGHNA and YSLEER. The CDR3 totals 15 residues.

The chain is built from TRBV6-6 and TRBJ2-3; 10 bases agree with TRBD2. Germline lookup yields CDR1 MNHNY and CDR2 SVGAGI (reference sequence). This CDR3 has 15 amino acids. J was trimmed by 1 base and V by 3 bases; bases with no gene match: 1. Here the CDR3 reads CASSYLAGGTDTQYF. The CDR3 DNA reads as TGTGCCAGCAGTTATCTAGCGGGAGGCACAGATACGCAGTATTTT.

V usage is TRBV6-2 or TRBV6-3 and J usage is TRBJ2-3; 8 bases are a match to TRBD1. Unmatched junction bases numbered 5, after V lost 2 bases and J lost 13 bases. This CDR3 has 12 residues. Germline assignment: CDR1 MNHEY and CDR2 SVGEGT. CDR3 bases: TGTGCCAGCAGTTACGGACAGGGTGAAAAGTATTTT. Its protein product is CASSYGQGEKYF.

CDR3 sequence reads: CASSLGLSGTQYF. CDR3 bases: TGTGCCAGCAGTTTAGGACTTAGTGGGACCCAGTACTTC. The chain employs TRBV27 and TRBJ2-5; a possible D gene is TRBD2 (5 bases). CDR1 is MNHEY, CDR2 SMNVEV, per germline (reference sequence). The V gene lost 2 bases and the J gene lost 7 bases, with 11 bases spanning the gap. This CDR3 region has 13 residues.

The CDR3 region is CATFSGRRGIEKLFF. Written as DNA, the CDR3 is TGTGCCACCTTTTCAGGACGGCGGGGGATTGAAAAACTGTTTTTT. J is TRBJ1-4 and V is TRBV19; D might be TRBD1 (5 bases). Per germline, CDR1 LNHDA and CDR2 SQIVND (reference sequence). Trimming shortened V by 10 bases and J by 7 bases, and 22 bases separated the two germline ends. The CDR3 totals 15 residues. Complete variable domain (other parts from reference TRBV19 and TRBJ1-4): DGGITQSPKYLFRKEGQNVTLSCEQNLNHDAMYWYRQDPGQGLRLIYYSQIVNDFQKGDIAEGYSVSREKKESFPLTVTSAQKNPTAFYLCATFSGRRGIEKLFFGSGTQLSVL.

The J gene is TRBJ2-7, the V gene TRBV11-2, with 8 bases fitting TRBD1. The CDR3 loop spans 15 amino acids. In germline, CDR1 is SGHAT, CDR2 FQNNGV. Losses at the gene ends were 1 base for V and 2 bases for J; bases not matched to a gene: 4. CDR3 nucleotides: TGTGCCAGCAGCTTAGTAGAACAGGGGGCCTACGAGCAGTACTTC. This codes for CASSLVEQGAYEQYF.

The chain combines TRBV5-4 with TRBJ2-1, with D perhaps matching TRBD2 (6 bases). Germline V CDR1 and CDR2: SGHNT, YYREEE (reference sequence). V was clipped by 0 bases and J by 0 bases, with 10 bases between them. The CDR3 covers 16 residues. For the CDR3, the DNA is TGTGCCAGCAGCTTGGCTGGGGGGAGCTCCTACAATGAGCAGTTCTTC. This encodes CASSLAGGSSYNEQFF.

This clone has a single count. CDR3 sequence reads: CASSLGSGGRPDTQYF. The CDR3 coding sequence is TGTGCCAGCAGCTTAGGCTCCGGCGGGAGACCAGATACGCAGTATTTT. The genes are TRBV7-9 and TRBJ2-3; 7 positions agree with TRBD2. CDR1 is SEHNR and CDR2 is FQNEAQ in the germline V gene (reference sequence). The CDR3 loop spans 16 amino acids. V lost 1 base, J lost 4 bases, and 8 bases stayed unmatched.

The chain couples TRBV21-1 to TRBJ2-7; the D segment call TRBD2 is taken from the table without a DNA check. TRBV21-1 is a documented pseudogene. The CDR3 has 15 amino acids. CDR3 protein: CASSATLAGTYEQYF. The CDR3 DNA is TGTGCCAGCTCAGCAACCCTAGCGGGAACCTACGAGCAGTACTTC.

The chain uses TRBV29-1 and TRBJ2-5; possible D gene TRBD2, 5 bases. CDR1 is SQVTM, CDR2 ANQGSEA, per germline. Trimming took off 6 bases at V and 1 base at J, with 12 bases between the two ends. The CDR3 is 13 residues long. CDR3 nucleotides: TGCAGCGTCCCCGGGATATTCCAAGAGACCCAGTACTTC. As protein: CSVPGIFQETQYF. Full variable domain (rest looked up from reference TRBV29-1 and TRBJ2-5): SAVISQKPSRDICQRGTSLTIQCQVDSQVTMMFWYRQQPGQSLTLIATANQGSEATYESGFVIDKFPISRPNLTFSTLTVSNMSPEDSSIYLCSVPGIFQETQYFGPGTRLLVL.

V usage is TRBV7-8 and J usage is TRBJ1-4; weak D call: TRBD1 (5 bases). V was clipped by 0 bases and J by 8 bases, with 13 bases between them. The CDR3 covers 15 residues. Germline loops: CDR1 SGHVS, CDR2 FQNEAQ. CDR3 bases: TGTGCCAGCAGCTTAGCGCTCAGGGCCGGGGAAAAACTGTTTTTT. Amino acids: CASSLALRAGEKLFF.

This chain connects TRBV27 to TRBJ2-3, with 8 bases fitting TRBD2. From germline, CDR1 is MNHEY and CDR2 SMNVEV (reference sequence). Losses at the gene ends were 6 bases for V and 1 base for J; bases not matched to a gene: 3. The CDR3 loop spans 14 amino acids. CDR3 in amino acids: CASRLAGGTDTQYF. CDR3 in DNA: TGTGCCAGCAGGCTAGCGGGCGGCACAGATACGCAGTATTTT.

This chain uses TRBV7-2 with TRBJ1-5; 11 nucleotides line up with TRBD1. The CDR3 runs to 15 residues. CDR1 and CDR2 from the germline V gene are SGHTA and FQGNSA. Trimming at V came to 5 bases and at J to 5 bases, leaving 5 bases not matched to a gene. The CDR3 coding sequence is TGTGCCAGCAGCCCTCGGACAGGGGGCGATCAGCCCCAGCATTTT. It codes for CASSPRTGGDQPQHF.

The CDR3 loop reads CASSSQLREQFF. CDR3 bases: TGTGCCAGTAGTAGCCAGTTACGTGAGCAGTTCTTC. The V call is TRBV19, the J call TRBJ2-1; D remains ambiguous. Germline values: CDR1 LNHDA, CDR2 SQIVND (reference sequence). V was trimmed by 4 bases and J by 9 bases, leaving 10 bases between them. The CDR3 loop spans 12 amino acids.

This chain links TRBV14 with TRBJ1-2; possible D gene TRBD1, 6 bases. The CDR3 totals 14 residues. The germline V gene has CDR1 SGHDN and CDR2 FVKESK. V gave up 2 bases and J gave up 5 bases, with 12 bases separating them. The CDR3 nucleotides are TGTGCCAGCAGCCAAAGCGGGGGCGATTATGGCTACACCTTC. This gives the protein CASSQSGGDYGYTF.

This clone was observed a handful of times. The chain couples TRBV18 to TRBJ1-1; a weak D match, TRBD1 (5 bases). The CDR3 extends over 16 amino acids. V was shortened by 0 bases and J by 5 bases, with 16 bases between the two germline ends. CDR1 and CDR2 from the germline V gene are KGHSH and LQKENI. CDR3 residues: CASSPPVLGGGTEAFF. The DNA of the CDR3 is TGTGCCAGCTCACCACCGGTGTTGGGGGGTGGAACTGAAGCTTTCTTT.

The genes are TRBV4-3 and TRBJ1-2, with D hard to call. V lost 0 bases and J 8 bases, leaving 10 bases between the germline ends. The CDR3 contains 13 residues. Germline CDR1 LGHNA, CDR2 YSLEER. The CDR3, as DNA: TGCGCCAGCAGCCAAGACGGGAGGGCGGGCTACACCTTC. It specifies CASSQDGRAGYTF.

The rearrangement uses TRBV18 and TRBJ1-2; no clear D. This CDR3 is built from 17 residues. Trimming took 2 bases from V and 0 from J, leaving 16 bases between them. Per germline, CDR1 KGHSH and CDR2 LQKENI. In DNA, the CDR3 is TGTGCCAGCTCACCAACCGTATCTAAACCTGCTAACTATGGCTACACCTTC. Residues: CASSPTVSKPANYGYTF.

This chain connects TRBV18 to TRBJ1-1; D perhaps matches TRBD1 (5 bases). Germline values: CDR1 KGHSH, CDR2 LQKENI. V gave up 3 bases and J gave up 4 bases, with 12 bases separating them. This CDR3 has 14 amino acids. CDR3 bases: TGTGCCAGCTCACCGGGGGGATTTGGCACTGAAGCTTTCTTT. Amino acids: CASSPGGFGTEAFF. Complete variable domain (other parts from reference TRBV18 and TRBJ1-1): NAGVMQNPRHLVRRRGQEARLRCSPMKGHSHVYWYRQLPEEGLKFMVYLQKENIIDESGMPKERFSAEFPKEGPSILRIQQVVRGDSAAYFCASSPGGFGTEAFFGQGTRLTVV.

This clone showed up just once. The chain uses TRBV30 and TRBJ1-4, with 11 bases that match TRBD1. Germline assignment: CDR1 GTSNPN and CDR2 SVGIG (reference sequence). V was pared by 0 bases and J by 7 bases, with 4 bases of the junction left unmatched. The CDR3 runs to 15 residues. CDR3 in amino acids: CAWSVRGTGGEKLFF. DNA of the CDR3: TGTGCCTGGAGTGTACGGGGGACAGGGGGTGAAAAACTGTTTTTT.

In nucleotides, the CDR3 is TGTGCCTGGAGTGTGGGTAGCGCCCTTGGGGAGACCCAGTACTTC. Translating gives CAWSVGSALGETQYF. This rearrangement joins TRBV30 to TRBJ2-5, with D possibly TRBD2 on 5 matching bases. There are 15 residues in the CDR3. V was shortened by 0 bases and J by 5 bases, with 16 bases between the two germline ends. The germline gives CDR1 GTSNPN, CDR2 SVGIG (reference sequence).

The V and J genes are TRBV13 and TRBJ2-1; 9 bases line up with TRBD2. Trimming at V came to 1 base and at J to 12 bases, leaving 7 bases not matched to a gene. The CDR3 sequence is 14 residues long. CDR1 and CDR2 (germline): PRHDT, FYEKMQ (reference sequence). The chain's CDR3 is CASSLVSSGARQFF. The CDR3 region has the DNA TGTGCCAGCAGCTTAGTGTCTAGCGGGGCGAGGCAGTTCTTC.